Shown below are 14 T cell receptor beta chains from a single sample sequenced in a study of blood T cells in healthy people across ages. A second roughly 7 to 12 cycle PCR used barcoded and J-beta primers. TCRdb independently ran MiXCR on the 5' RACE reads; one entry per CDR3 protein. The sample includes about 650,000 distinct CDR3 sequences, about 30% of them seen just once. Source material: blood. These receptors all stem from a woman aged 80 or older in good health.

In its sample, this clonotype was seen many times. This rearrangement joins TRBV5-6 to TRBJ2-7, with D uncertain. The ends were cut back, 4 bases at V and 0 bases at J, with 17 bases in the middle. This CDR3 has 16 residues. The V gene's germline CDR1 is SGHDT and CDR2 YYEEEE. CDR3 in amino acids: CASSATTHFSSYEQYF. The CDR3 DNA reads TGTGCCAGCAGCGCTACGACGCATTTTAGCTCCTACGAGCAGTACTTC.

On this clonotype itself: One end of the junction fails to match germline, which may point to a read error. The V and J genes are TRBV7-9 and TRBJ2-2, with 8 bases fitting TRBD2. The CDR3 contains 15 residues. From germline, CDR1 is SEHNR and CDR2 FQNEAQ (reference sequence). The CDR3 spells CAGSPGGAGTGELFF. Here the CDR3 DNA reads TGTGCCGGCAGCCCGGGGGGGGCCGGCACCGGGGAGCTGTTTTTT.

This clonotype has a count of ten or more. The genes are TRBV12-3 or TRBV12-4 and TRBJ2-7; a possible D gene is TRBD2 (6 bases). Trimming left V 6 bases short and J 6 bases short, with 12 bases between. The CDR3 is 12 amino acids. As DNA, the CDR3 is TGTGCCAGCAGCCGGAGGGCGGGCGAGCAGTACTTC. This gives the protein CASSRRAGEQYF.

As for this clonotype: A read error may account for a junction end that differs from germline. This chain links TRBV2 with TRBJ1-6; 7 bases match TRBD1. Germline CDR1 and CDR2: SNHLY and FYNNEI. This CDR3 has 13 residues. The CDR3 region has the DNA TGTGCCAGCAGGGAAGACAGGGCTTCACCCCTCCACTTT. It specifies CASREDRASPLHF.

The chain's CDR3 is CASSPRNDRALAKNIQYF. As DNA, the CDR3 is TGTGCCAGCAGTCCGCGAAACGACAGAGCCCTAGCCAAAAACATTCAGTACTTC. This sequence joins TRBV6-1 and TRBJ2-4; D might be TRBD1 (5 bases). The germline gives CDR1 MNHNS, CDR2 SASEGT. There are 18 residues in the CDR3. V lost 5 bases and J 0 bases, leaving 20 bases between the germline ends.

This clonotype was counted ten times or more. V usage is TRBV20-1 and J usage is TRBJ1-2; unclear D gene. This CDR3 is built from 13 residues. Deletions cut 5 bases from V and 8 bases from J, with 18 bases between. Germline V lookup: CDR1 DFQATT, CDR2 SNEGSKA (reference sequence). The DNA for the CDR3 is TGCAGTGCTTCGGGAGCCTACGCCTGGGGCTACACCTTC. It yields the protein CSASGAYAWGYTF.

There are many counts of this clonotype. The CDR3 protein is CASSSSLETSGGANEQFF. The CDR3 nucleotides read TGTGCCAGCAGTTCCTCTCTCGAAACTAGCGGGGGGGCCAATGAGCAGTTCTTC. This chain connects TRBV12-3 or TRBV12-4 to TRBJ2-1; 13 nucleotides match TRBD2. The V and J ends lost 4 bases and 6 bases, in that order; junction bases with no gene match: 12. The CDR3 totals 18 residues.

This clonotype was counted many times. J is TRBJ2-1 and V is TRBV6-2 or TRBV6-3; TRBD2 is a possible D gene (7 bases). The length of the CDR3 is 18 residues. The V and J ends lost 2 bases and 3 bases respectively, with 20 bases between them. The germline CDR1 and CDR2 sequences are MNHEY and SVGEGT. CDR3 loop: CASSYELSTGGVYNEQFF. DNA of the CDR3: TGTGCCAGCAGTTACGAGTTATCAACGGGGGGCGTCTACAATGAGCAGTTCTTC.

Points on this clonotype: This may arise from a read error, as a much more abundant clone is one base away. The genes are TRBV7-9 and TRBJ2-5; D not resolved. The V gene's germline CDR1 is SEHNR and CDR2 FQNEAQ (reference sequence). The CDR3 is 14 amino acids. CDR3 residues: CTSSTPVGFETQYF. Written as DNA, the CDR3 is TGTACCAGCAGCACGCCGGTAGGGTTTGAGACCCAGTACTTC. Using reference TRBV7-9 and TRBJ2-5 for the parts outside the CDR3, the full variable domain is DTGVSQNPRHKITKRGQNVTFRCDPISEHNRLYWYRQTLGQGPEFLTYFQNEAQLEKSRLLSDRFSAERPKGSFSTLEIQRTEQGDSAMYLCTSSTPVGFETQYFGPGTRLLVL.

This sequence joins TRBV20-1 and TRBJ2-3, with 14 positions matching TRBD2. The V and J ends lost 7 bases and 6 bases, in that order; junction bases with no gene match: 18. Germline V gives CDR1 DFQATT, CDR2 SNEGSKA (reference sequence). The CDR3 length is 18 residues. The CDR3 spells CSVVGLLGTSGSRDTQYF. The CDR3 DNA is TGCAGTGTAGTTGGCCTCTTGGGGACTAGCGGGAGTCGCGATACGCAGTATTTT.

This clonotype showed up many times. This chain connects TRBV5-1 to TRBJ2-1; tentative D call: TRBD1 (6 bases). CDR3 size: 15 residues. Germline lookup yields CDR1 SGHRS and CDR2 YFSETQ. With 1 base removed from V and 8 bases from J, the gap between germline ends came to 16 bases. The CDR3 here is CASSLFTGSIDEQFF. CDR3 DNA: TGCGCCAGCAGCTTGTTTACAGGGTCGATCGATGAGCAGTTCTTC.

This clonotype was picked up a small number of times. The genes are TRBV2 and TRBJ1-5; D unclear. V was clipped by 6 bases and J by 2 bases, with 17 bases between them. Germline CDR1 is SNHLY and CDR2 is FYNNEI. This CDR3 has 16 residues. The CDR3 DNA is TGTGCCAGCAGGGGTGGACTCAGCGGAGGCAATCAGCCCCAGCATTTT. Translation: CASRGGLSGGNQPQHF. The full variable domain, with the rest looked up from reference TRBV2 and TRBJ1-5, is EPEVTQTPSHQVTQMGQEVILRCVPISNHLYFYWYRQILGQKVEFLVSFYNNEISEKSEIFDDQFSVERPDGSNFTLKIRSTKLEDSAMYFCASRGGLSGGNQPQHFGDGTRLSIL.

Many counts were recorded for this clonotype. V usage is TRBV20-1 and J usage is TRBJ2-1, with D tentatively TRBD1 (5 bases). The germline V gene has CDR1 DFQATT and CDR2 SNEGSKA (reference sequence). The CDR3 is made up of 15 amino acids. Trimming left V 4 bases short and J 3 bases short, with 16 bases between. The CDR3 sequence: CSAKNGRTLYNEQFF. The CDR3 DNA follows: TGCAGTGCTAAAAACGGAAGGACACTCTACAATGAGCAGTTCTTC.

This clonotype was observed many times. This rearrangement joins TRBV4-2 to TRBJ2-1, with 7 bases identical to TRBD1. The CDR3 has 16 amino acids. Germline assignment: CDR1 LGHNA and CDR2 YNFKEQ. The V and J ends lost 4 bases and 5 bases, in that order; junction bases with no gene match: 11. This chain's CDR3 is CASSPRGDRDDNEQFF. CDR3 DNA: TGTGCCAGCAGCCCCCGAGGCGACAGGGATGACAATGAGCAGTTCTTC.